The clone carrying this T cell receptor beta chain was found many times. Its antigen is currently unknown. This entry belongs to a study of T cells in Graves' hyperthyroidism and ophthalmopathy. Uncontrolled infection, other autoimmune disease, pregnancy and lactation each barred patients from inclusion. Germline CDR1 LNHNV, CDR2 YYDKDF (reference sequence). The CDR3 contains 19 residues. Trimming took off 1 base at V and 0 bases at J, with 19 bases between the two ends. The study's findings and limits: In blood, most of the thyroid clonotypes expanded above 0.001 were also present. Ophthalmopathy was separated from stable hyperthyroidism by a 13 V-J model.

Researchers took RNA transcripts and amplified the TCR beta CDR3 regions from them. TCR CDR3 underwent first-round RT-PCR with the HTBI primer set. TCRdb ran MiXCR on the multiplex PCR reads and lists one entry per CDR3 protein. The sample contains approximately 350,000 distinct CDR3 sequences, 15% of which appear only once. V is TRBV15 and J is TRBJ2-1, with D possibly TRBD2 on 6 matching bases. The TCR originated in a woman aged 55-69 years with Graves' ophthalmopathy. The sample taken for sequencing was blood. CDR3: CATSRAVPTISGSYNEQFF. The CDR3 DNA reads as TGTGCCACCAGCAGAGCCGTCCCGACCATTAGCGGCTCCTACAATGAGCAGTTCTTC.